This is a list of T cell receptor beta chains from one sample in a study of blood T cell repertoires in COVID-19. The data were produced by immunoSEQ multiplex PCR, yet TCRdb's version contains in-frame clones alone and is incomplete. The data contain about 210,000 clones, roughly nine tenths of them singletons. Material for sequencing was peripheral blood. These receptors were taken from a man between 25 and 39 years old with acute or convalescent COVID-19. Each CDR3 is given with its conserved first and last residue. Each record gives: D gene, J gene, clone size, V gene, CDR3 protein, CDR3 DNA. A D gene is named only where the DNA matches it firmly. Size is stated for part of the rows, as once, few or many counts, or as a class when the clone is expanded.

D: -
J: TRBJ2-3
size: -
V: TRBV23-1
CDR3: CASSQFSQNTDTQYF
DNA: TGCGCCAGCAGTCAATTTTCTCAGAACACAGATACGCAGTATTTT

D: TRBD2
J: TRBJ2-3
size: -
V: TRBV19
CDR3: CASSPGGDTQYF
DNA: TGTGCCAGTAGTCCCGGGGGGGATACGCAGTATTTT

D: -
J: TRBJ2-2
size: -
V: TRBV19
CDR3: CASVRVFGYAGELFF
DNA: TGTGCCAGTGTCAGGGTATTCGGTTATGCCGGGGAGCTGTTTTTT

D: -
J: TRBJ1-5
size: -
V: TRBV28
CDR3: CASNGGWYQPQHF
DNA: TGTGCCAGCAACGGGGGTTGGTATCAGCCCCAGCATTTT

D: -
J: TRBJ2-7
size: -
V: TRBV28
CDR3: CASSVMPSHYEQYF
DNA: TGTGCCAGCAGTGTTATGCCCTCACACTACGAGCAGTACTTC

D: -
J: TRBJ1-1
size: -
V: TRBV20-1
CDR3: CSASIGRGSTEAFF
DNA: TGCAGTGCTAGTATTGGGAGGGGGAGCACTGAAGCTTTCTTT

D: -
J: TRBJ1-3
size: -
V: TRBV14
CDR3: CASSRWHASGNTIYF
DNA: TGTGCCAGCAGCCGGTGGCACGCATCTGGAAACACCATATATTTT

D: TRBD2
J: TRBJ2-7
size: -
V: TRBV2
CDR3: CASRGWLAGGLYEQYF
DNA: TGTGCCAGCAGGGGGTGGCTAGCGGGAGGGCTCTACGAGCAGTACTTC

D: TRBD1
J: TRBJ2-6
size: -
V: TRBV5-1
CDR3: CASSVRQGSGANVLTF
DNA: TGCGCCAGCAGCGTAAGACAGGGCTCTGGGGCCAACGTCCTGACTTTC

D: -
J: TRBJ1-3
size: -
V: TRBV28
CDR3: CASSSLGGSGNTIYF
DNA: TGTGCCAGCAGTTCGCTGGGGGGCTCTGGAAACACCATATATTTT

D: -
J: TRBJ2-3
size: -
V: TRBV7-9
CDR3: CASRQGRELRDTQYF
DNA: TGTGCCAGCAGGCAGGGGCGGGAGCTCAGAGATACGCAGTATTTT

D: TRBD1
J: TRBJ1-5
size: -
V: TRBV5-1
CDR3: CASSTGGNNQPQHF
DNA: TGCGCCAGCTCGACAGGGGGTAACAATCAGCCCCAGCATTTT

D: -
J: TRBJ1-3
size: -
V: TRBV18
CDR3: CASSPIQGNGAGNTIYF
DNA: TGTGCCAGCTCACCAATACAGGGTAATGGCGCTGGAAACACCATATATTTT

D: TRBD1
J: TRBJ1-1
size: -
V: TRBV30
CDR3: CAWTGGWVTEAFF
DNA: TGTGCCTGGACAGGGGGCTGGGTCACTGAAGCTTTCTTT

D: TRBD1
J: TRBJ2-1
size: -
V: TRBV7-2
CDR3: CASSSDRGQTYEQFF
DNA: TGTGCCAGCAGCTCGGACAGGGGGCAGACGTATGAGCAGTTCTTC

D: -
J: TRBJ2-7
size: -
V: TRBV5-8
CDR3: CASSLYGPPEYF
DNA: TGTGCCAGCAGCTTGTATGGGCCCCCGGAGTACTTC

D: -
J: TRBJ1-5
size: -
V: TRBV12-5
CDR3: CASARRLGGNQPQHF
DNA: TGTGCTAGTGCCCGAAGACTCGGGGGCAATCAGCCCCAGCATTTT

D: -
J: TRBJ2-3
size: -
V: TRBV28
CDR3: CASSPGSPDTQYF
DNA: TGTGCCAGCAGTCCAGGCAGCCCAGATACGCAGTATTTT

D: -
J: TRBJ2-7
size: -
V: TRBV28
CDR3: CASSLRRGPGGLYEQYF
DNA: TGTGCCAGCAGTTTACGCAGGGGACCAGGGGGGCTCTACGAGCAGTACTTC

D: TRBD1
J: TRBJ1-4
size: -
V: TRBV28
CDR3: CASIEGAGEKLFF
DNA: TGTGCCAGCATAGAGGGGGCAGGCGAAAAACTGTTTTTT

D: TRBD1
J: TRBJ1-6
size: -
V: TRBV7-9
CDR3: CASSRDSGRSPLHF
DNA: TGTGCCAGCAGCCGGGACAGCGGAAGATCACCCCTCCACTTT

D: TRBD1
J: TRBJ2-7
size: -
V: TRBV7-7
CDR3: CASSLRQGSPYEQYF
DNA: TGTGCTAGCAGCTTAAGACAGGGGAGTCCATACGAGCAGTACTTC

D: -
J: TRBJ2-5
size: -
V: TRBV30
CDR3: CAWSRDSPQETQYF
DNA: TGTGCCTGGAGTCGGGACTCCCCACAAGAGACCCAGTACTTC

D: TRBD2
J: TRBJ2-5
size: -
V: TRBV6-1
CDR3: CASSDGLAEEETQYF
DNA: TGTGCCAGCAGTGATGGGCTAGCGGAGGAGGAGACCCAGTACTTC

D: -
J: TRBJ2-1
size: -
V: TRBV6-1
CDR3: CASSDNPYNEQFF
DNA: TGTGCCAGCAGTGATAATCCTTACAATGAGCAGTTCTTC

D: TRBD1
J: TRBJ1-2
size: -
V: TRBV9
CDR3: CASSLGTGGHSGGYTF
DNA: TGTGCCAGCAGCCTAGGGACAGGGGGACATTCGGGTGGCTACACCTTC

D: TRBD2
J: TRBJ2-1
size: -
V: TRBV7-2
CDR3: CASSLGGLAGGPSHNEQFF
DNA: TGTGCCAGCAGCTTAGGGGGTCTAGCGGGAGGGCCGTCGCACAATGAGCAGTTCTTC

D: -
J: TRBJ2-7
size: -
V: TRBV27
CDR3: CASSRTGVHEQYF
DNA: TGTGCCAGCAGTAGAACAGGAGTCCACGAGCAGTACTTC

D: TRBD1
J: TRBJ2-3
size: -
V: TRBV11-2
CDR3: CASSPDRGHTQYF
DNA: TGTGCCAGCAGCCCCGACAGGGGCCATACGCAGTATTTT

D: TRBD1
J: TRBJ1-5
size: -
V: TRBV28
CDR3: CASSLHGTESYSNQPQHF
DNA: TGTGCCAGCAGTTTACACGGGACAGAAAGTTATAGCAATCAGCCCCAGCATTTT

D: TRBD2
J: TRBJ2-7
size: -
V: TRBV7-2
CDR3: CASSGGTSSVEQYF
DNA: TGTGCCAGCAGCGGAGGGACTAGCTCCGTCGAGCAGTACTTC

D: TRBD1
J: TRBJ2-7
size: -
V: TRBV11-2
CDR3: CASSLGQGGVYEQYF
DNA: TGTGCCAGCAGCCTAGGACAGGGTGGGGTCTACGAGCAGTACTTC

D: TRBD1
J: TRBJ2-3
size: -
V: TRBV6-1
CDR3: CASSEYGTGNTQYF
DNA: TGTGCCAGCAGTGAATATGGGACAGGGAATACGCAGTATTTT

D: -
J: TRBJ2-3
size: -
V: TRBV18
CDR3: CASSLTAQGTDTQYF
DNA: TGTGCCAGCTCACTAACCGCCCAGGGCACAGATACGCAGTATTTT

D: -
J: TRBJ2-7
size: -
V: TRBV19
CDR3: CASSMLGRAHTYEQYF
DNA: TGTGCCAGTAGTATGCTCGGCAGGGCTCATACCTACGAGCAGTACTTC

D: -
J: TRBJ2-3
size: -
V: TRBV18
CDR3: CASSLEGDTQYF
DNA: TGTGCCAGCTCACTGGAGGGGGATACGCAGTATTTT

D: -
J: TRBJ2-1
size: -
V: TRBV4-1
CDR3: CASSQAVSYNEQFF
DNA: TGCGCCAGCAGCCAAGCGGTCTCCTACAATGAGCAGTTCTTC

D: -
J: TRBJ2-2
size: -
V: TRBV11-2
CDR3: CASSEGTPNTGELFF
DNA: TGTGCCAGCAGCGAAGGGACACCGAACACCGGGGAGCTGTTTTTT

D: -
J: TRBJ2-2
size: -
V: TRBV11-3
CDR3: CASSSPTGFNTGELFF
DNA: TGTGCCAGCAGCTCGCCGACAGGCTTTAACACCGGGGAGCTGTTTTTT

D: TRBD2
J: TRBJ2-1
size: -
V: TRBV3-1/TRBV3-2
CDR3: CASSPPGRLAGSYNEQFF
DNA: TGTGCCAGCAGCCCCCCCGGAAGACTAGCGGGGAGTTACAATGAGCAGTTCTTC

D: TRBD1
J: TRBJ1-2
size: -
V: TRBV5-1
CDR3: CASRFPGQGNGYTF
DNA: TGCGCCAGCAGATTCCCGGGACAGGGTAATGGCTACACCTTC

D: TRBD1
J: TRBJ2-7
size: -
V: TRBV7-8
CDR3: CASSFRGPSYEQYF
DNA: TGTGCCAGCAGCTTTAGGGGGCCCTCCTACGAGCAGTACTTC

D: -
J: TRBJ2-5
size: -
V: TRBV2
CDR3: CASSDSLNRAKETQYF
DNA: TGTGCCAGCAGTGACTCACTAAACAGGGCGAAAGAGACCCAGTACTTC

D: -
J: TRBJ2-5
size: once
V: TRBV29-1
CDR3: CSVGSGKGETQYF
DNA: TGCAGCGTTGGCTCAGGGAAGGGAGAGACCCAGTACTTC

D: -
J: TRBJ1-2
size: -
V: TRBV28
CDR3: CASRLRNYGYTF
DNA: TGTGCCAGCAGGCTACGAAACTATGGCTACACCTTC

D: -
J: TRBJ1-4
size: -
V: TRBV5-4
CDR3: CASSPFSYEKLFF
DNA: TGTGCCAGCAGCCCTTTCTCCTATGAAAAACTGTTTTTT

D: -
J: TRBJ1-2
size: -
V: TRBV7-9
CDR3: CASSPGRTDGYGYTF
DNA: TGTGCCAGCAGCCCGGGGAGGACTGACGGATATGGCTACACCTTC